Sequencing of this TCR beta chain was carried out in a study of radiotherapy plus CTLA-4 blockade in lung cancer. Overall study context: Objective response rate was roughly 19%; disease control rate, 25% to 35%.

Sequenced by immunoSEQ multiplex PCR; TCRdb stores in-frame clones only, minus some. The sample holds around 80,000 clones, more than 60% seen once. This clone was seen a handful of times. Its antigen is not known. Regarding the study as a whole: Dynamics of early blood T cell clones, together with interferon-beta, were reportedly the best predictors of response. Some TCR clones had been derived from tumors. These clones expanded in peripheral blood after radiotherapy plus ipilimumab.

The receptor's source is a human donor with non-small cell lung cancer whose response to radiotherapy plus ipilimumab could not be evaluated. Some clones in this sample may be carry-over from other donors' samples. Material: peripheral blood, obtained from a patient treated with radiotherapy plus ipilimumab.

The CDR3 DNA is TGTGCCAGTAGTCCTTCGGACAGACAAGGCTACACCTTC. It codes for CASSPSDRQGYTF. The chain links TRBV19 to TRBJ1-2, with a tentative D call TRBD1 (6 bases). The CDR3 extends over 13 amino acids. V dropped 5 bases and J dropped 8 bases, with 15 bases sitting between them. Germline assignment: CDR1 LNHDA and CDR2 SQIVND (reference sequence).